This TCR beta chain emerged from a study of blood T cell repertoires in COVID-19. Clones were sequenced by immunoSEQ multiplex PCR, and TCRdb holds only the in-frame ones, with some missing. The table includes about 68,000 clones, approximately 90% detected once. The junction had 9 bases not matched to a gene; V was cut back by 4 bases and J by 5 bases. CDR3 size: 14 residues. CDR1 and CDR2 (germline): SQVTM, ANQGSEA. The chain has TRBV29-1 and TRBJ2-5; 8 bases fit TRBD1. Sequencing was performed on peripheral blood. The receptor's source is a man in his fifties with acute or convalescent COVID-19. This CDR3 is CSVVRQAGGETQYF. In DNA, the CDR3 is TGCAGCGTTGTGAGACAGGCAGGGGGCGAGACCCAGTACTTC. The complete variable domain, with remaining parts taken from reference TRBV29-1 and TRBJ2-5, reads SAVISQKPSRDICQRGTSLTIQCQVDSQVTMMFWYRQQPGQSLTLIATANQGSEATYESGFVIDKFPISRPNLTFSTLTVSNMSPEDSSIYLCSVVRQAGGETQYFGPGTRLLVL.